This TCR beta chain was retrieved from a study of Ad26.COV2.S vaccination and SARS-CoV-2 variants. Study-wide context: Vaccine-arm donor from the placebo-controlled COV1001 Ad26.COV2.S trial.

In regard to this clone: The target antigen is unknown.

Libraries were prepared by immunoSEQ multiplex PCR; TCRdb keeps only in-frame clonotypes and omits some of them. The sample records fewer than 500,000 clones, roughly 89% being singletons. Treatment given: 15 to 20 received Ad26.COV2.S at low or high dose, single or two shots; about five received placebo; per-sample allocation not given. At day 63 after the first vaccine or placebo injection, samples were drawn. An 18-55-year-old adult in Boston served as donor. Immunization relied on an Ad26 vector, which expressed Wuhan-strain SARS-CoV-2 spike. The study's findings and limits: Comparability of non-spike TCR breadth was observed across vaccine and placebo recipients.

This sequence originates from a person between 18 and 65 years old who received the Ad26.COV2.S COVID-19 vaccine or a placebo. The sample consisted of peripheral blood, taken in a trial of Ad26.COV2.S vaccine versus placebo.

The CDR3 reads CASSSLTVVGTQYF. For the CDR3, the DNA is TGTGCCAGCAGCTCGTTGACGGTGGTGGGGACCCAGTACTTC. This chain connects TRBV5-6 to TRBJ2-5; D is ambiguous. The CDR3 runs to 14 residues. CDR1 SGHDT and CDR2 YYEEEE come from the germline V gene. The V gene lost 3 bases and the J gene lost 7 bases, with 16 bases spanning the gap.